Described below is a single T cell receptor beta chain sequence and its context. A multiplex PCR was run with 60 Vbeta primers and 13 Jbeta primers. Measured with immunoSEQ multiplex PCR; TCRdb has only the in-frame clones, and not every one. In all, the sample yields about 160,000 clones. The data were obtained in a study of cytomegalovirus exposure and HLA in healthy donors. This TCR came from a man aged 30-40 years in good health and CMV-seronegative. Sequenced input: PBMCs.

CDR3 DNA sequence: TGCAGCGTTGAAGGCCAGGGCACAGATACGCAGTATTTT. Translation gives CSVEGQGTDTQYF. This chain joins TRBV29-1 and TRBJ2-3; D unclear. The CDR3 length is 13 residues. Germline lookup yields CDR1 SQVTM and CDR2 ANQGSEA. With 1 base removed from V and 1 base from J, the gap between germline ends came to 6 bases.